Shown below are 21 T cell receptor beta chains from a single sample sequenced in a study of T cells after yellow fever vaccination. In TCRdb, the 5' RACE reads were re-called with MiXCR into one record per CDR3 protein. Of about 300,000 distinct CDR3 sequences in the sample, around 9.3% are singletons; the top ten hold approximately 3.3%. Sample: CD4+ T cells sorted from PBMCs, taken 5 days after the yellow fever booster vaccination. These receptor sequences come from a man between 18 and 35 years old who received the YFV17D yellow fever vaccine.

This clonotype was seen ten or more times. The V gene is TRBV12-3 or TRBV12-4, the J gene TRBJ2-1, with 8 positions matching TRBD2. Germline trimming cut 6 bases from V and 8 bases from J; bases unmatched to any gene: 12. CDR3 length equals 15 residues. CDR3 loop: CASSGRGGSWDEQFF. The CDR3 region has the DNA TGTGCCAGCAGCGGGAGGGGGGGCTCATGGGATGAGCAGTTCTTC.

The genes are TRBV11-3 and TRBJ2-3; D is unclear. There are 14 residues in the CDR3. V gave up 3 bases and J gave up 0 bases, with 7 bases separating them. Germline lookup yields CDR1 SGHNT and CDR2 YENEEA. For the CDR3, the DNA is TGTGCCAGCAGCTTGCATTTTAGCACAGATACGCAGTATTTT. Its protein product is CASSLHFSTDTQYF.

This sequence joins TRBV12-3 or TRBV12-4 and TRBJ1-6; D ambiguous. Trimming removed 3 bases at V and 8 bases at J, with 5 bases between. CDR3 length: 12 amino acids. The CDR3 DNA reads TGTGCCAGCAGTTTTTGGGATTCACCCCTCCACTTT. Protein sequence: CASSFWDSPLHF.

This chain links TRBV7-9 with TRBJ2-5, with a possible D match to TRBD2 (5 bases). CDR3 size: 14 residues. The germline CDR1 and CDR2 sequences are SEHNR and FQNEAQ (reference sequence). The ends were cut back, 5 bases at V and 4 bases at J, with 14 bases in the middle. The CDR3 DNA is TGTGCCAGCAGCGCCCCCGTTGAGGGAGAGACCCAGTACTTC. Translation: CASSAPVEGETQYF.

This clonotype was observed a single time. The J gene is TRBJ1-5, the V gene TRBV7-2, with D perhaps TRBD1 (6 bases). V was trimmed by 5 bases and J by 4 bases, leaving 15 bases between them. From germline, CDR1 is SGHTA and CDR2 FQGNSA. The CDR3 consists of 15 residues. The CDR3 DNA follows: TGTGCCAGCAGCATCGGTGGGACACCAAATCAGCCCCAGCATTTT. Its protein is CASSIGGTPNQPQHF.

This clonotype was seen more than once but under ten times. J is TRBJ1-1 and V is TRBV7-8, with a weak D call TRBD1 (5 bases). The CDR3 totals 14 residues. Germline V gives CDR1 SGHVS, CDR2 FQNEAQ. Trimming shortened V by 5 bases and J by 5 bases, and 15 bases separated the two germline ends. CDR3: CASSLWQGETEAFF. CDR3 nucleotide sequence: TGTGCCAGCAGCCTTTGGCAGGGCGAGACTGAAGCTTTCTTT.

CDR3 in DNA: TGTGCCAGCAGCGTAAGAAGTACGGAGACCCAGTACTTC. It specifies CASSVRSTETQYF. This chain links TRBV9 with TRBJ2-5; the D is unclear. V lost 1 base, J lost 5 bases, and 9 bases lay in between. CDR1 and CDR2 (germline): SGDLS, YYNGEE. The CDR3 extends over 13 amino acids.

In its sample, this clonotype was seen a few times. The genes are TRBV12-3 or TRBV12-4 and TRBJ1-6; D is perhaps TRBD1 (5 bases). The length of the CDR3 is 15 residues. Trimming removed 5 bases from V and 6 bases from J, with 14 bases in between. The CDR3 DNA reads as TGTGCCAGCAGTCAAGGGCCTGGGGCTAATTCACCCCTCCACTTT. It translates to CASSQGPGANSPLHF.

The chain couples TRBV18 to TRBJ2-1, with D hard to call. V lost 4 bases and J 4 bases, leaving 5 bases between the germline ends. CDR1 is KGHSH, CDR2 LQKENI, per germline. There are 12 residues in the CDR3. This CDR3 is CASSLLYNEQFF. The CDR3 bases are TGTGCCAGCTCACTCTTATACAATGAGCAGTTCTTC. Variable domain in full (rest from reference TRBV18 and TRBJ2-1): NAGVMQNPRHLVRRRGQEARLRCSPMKGHSHVYWYRQLPEEGLKFMVYLQKENIIDESGMPKERFSAEFPKEGPSILRIQQVVRGDSAAYFCASSLLYNEQFFGPGTRLTVL.

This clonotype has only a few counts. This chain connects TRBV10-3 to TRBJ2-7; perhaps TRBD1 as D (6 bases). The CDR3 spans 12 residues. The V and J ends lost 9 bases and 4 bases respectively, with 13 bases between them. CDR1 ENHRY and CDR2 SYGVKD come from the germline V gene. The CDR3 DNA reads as TGTGCCATTCGGGACACCGCTTACGAGCAGTACTTC. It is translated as CAIRDTAYEQYF.

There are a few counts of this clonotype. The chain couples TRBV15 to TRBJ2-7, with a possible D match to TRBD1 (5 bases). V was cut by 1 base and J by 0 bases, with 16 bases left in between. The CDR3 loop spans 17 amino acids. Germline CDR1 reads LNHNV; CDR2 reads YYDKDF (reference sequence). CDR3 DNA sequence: TGTGCCACCAGCAGAGGACCCCCAGGGCCGAGCTCCTACGAGCAGTACTTC. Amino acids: CATSRGPPGPSSYEQYF.

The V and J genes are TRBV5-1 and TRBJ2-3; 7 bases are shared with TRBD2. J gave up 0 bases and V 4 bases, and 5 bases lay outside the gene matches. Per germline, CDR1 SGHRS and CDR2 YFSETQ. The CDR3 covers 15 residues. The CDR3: CASSDAGVSTDTQYF. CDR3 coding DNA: TGCGCCAGCAGCGATGCGGGGGTGAGCACAGATACGCAGTATTTT. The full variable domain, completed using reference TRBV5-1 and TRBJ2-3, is KAGVTQTPRYLIKTRGQQVTLSCSPISGHRSVSWYQQTPGQGLQFLFEYFSETQRNKGNFPGRFSGRQFSNSRSEMNVSTLELGDSALYLCASSDAGVSTDTQYFGPGTRLTVL.

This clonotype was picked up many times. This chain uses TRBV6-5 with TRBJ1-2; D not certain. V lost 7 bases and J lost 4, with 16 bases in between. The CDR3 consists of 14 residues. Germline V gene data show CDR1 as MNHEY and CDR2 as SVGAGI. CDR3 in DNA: TGTGCCAGCACCAGTCGCCGGCGGGGCTATGGCTACACCTTC. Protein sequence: CASTSRRRGYGYTF.

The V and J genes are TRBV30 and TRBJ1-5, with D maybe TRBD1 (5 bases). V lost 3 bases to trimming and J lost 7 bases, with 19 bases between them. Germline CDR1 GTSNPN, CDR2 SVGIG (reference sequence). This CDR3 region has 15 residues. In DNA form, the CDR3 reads TGTGCCTGGAGGGACCCCTGGGACGTTGGGCAGCCCCAGCATTTT. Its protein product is CAWRDPWDVGQPQHF.

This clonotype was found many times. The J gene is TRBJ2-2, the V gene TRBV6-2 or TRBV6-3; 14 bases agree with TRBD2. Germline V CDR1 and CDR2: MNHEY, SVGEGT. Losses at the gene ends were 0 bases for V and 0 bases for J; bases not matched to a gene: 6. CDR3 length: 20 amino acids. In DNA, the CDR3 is TGTGCCAGCAGTTACTCGGTCGGGACTAGCGGGGGAACGAACACCGGGGAGCTGTTTTTT. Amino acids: CASSYSVGTSGGTNTGELFF.

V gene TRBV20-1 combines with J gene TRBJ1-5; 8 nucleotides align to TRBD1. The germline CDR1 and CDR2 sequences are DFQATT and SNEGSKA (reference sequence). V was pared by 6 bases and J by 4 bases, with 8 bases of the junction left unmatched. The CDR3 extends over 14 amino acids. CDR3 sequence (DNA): TGCAGTGCCTTGGACAGGGACCTAAATCAGCCCCAGCATTTT. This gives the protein CSALDRDLNQPQHF.

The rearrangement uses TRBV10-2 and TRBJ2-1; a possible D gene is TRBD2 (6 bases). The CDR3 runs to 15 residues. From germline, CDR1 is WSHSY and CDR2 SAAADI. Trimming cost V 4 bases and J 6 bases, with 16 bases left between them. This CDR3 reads CASSGGLGHPNEQFF. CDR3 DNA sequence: TGCGCCAGCAGTGGGGGACTCGGCCATCCCAATGAGCAGTTCTTC.

DNA for the CDR3: TGCAGCGTCTACAGGGGGTCCCAAGAGACCCAGTACTTC. Translation gives CSVYRGSQETQYF. The J gene is TRBJ2-5, the V gene TRBV29-1, with 8 bases identical to TRBD1. With 6 bases clipped from V and 1 base from J, the junction kept 4 bases outside the gene matches. Germline assignment: CDR1 SQVTM and CDR2 ANQGSEA. CDR3 size: 13 residues.

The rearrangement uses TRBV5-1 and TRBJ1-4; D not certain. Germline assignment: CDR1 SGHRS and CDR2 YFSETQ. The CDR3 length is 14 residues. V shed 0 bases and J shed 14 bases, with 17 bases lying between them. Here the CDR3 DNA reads TGCGCCAGCAGCTTGGATCGGGCCATCACGGGGCTGTTTTTT. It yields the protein CASSLDRAITGLFF.

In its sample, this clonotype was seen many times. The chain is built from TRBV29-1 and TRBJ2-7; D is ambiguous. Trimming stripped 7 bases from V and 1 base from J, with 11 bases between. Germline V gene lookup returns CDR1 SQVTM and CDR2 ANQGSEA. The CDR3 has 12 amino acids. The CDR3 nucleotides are TGCAGCGCAAAGACCGATTCCTACGAGCAGTACTTC. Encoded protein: CSAKTDSYEQYF.

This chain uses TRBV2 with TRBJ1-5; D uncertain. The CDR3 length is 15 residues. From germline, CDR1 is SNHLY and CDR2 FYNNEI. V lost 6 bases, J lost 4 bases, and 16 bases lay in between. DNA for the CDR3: TGTGCCAGCAGAGACCCTGGACGGGCAAATCAGCCCCAGCATTTT. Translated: CASRDPGRANQPQHF.